The TCR beta chain described here comes from a study of long-term antiretroviral therapy in people with HIV. This CDR3 contains 13 residues. The V and J ends lost 4 bases and 2 bases respectively, with 8 bases between them. Germline lookup yields CDR1 LNHDA and CDR2 SQIVND (reference sequence). Version v3.0 of the immunoSEQ assay was performed at survey level. Profiling relied on immunoSEQ multiplex PCR, and the TCRdb table lists in-frame clones only, not all of them. The table shows around 20,000 clones, with roughly 70% occurring only once. This clone came up a few times. The receptor comes from a man in his late teens or twenties with HIV. The chain uses TRBV19 and TRBJ1-2; D uncertain. Sequenced here: unsorted PBMCs, sampled 0.5 years before starting antiretroviral therapy. Here the CDR3 reads CASSTQRNYGYTF. The CDR3 DNA reads TGTGCCAGTAGTACTCAGAGAAACTATGGCTACACCTTC.